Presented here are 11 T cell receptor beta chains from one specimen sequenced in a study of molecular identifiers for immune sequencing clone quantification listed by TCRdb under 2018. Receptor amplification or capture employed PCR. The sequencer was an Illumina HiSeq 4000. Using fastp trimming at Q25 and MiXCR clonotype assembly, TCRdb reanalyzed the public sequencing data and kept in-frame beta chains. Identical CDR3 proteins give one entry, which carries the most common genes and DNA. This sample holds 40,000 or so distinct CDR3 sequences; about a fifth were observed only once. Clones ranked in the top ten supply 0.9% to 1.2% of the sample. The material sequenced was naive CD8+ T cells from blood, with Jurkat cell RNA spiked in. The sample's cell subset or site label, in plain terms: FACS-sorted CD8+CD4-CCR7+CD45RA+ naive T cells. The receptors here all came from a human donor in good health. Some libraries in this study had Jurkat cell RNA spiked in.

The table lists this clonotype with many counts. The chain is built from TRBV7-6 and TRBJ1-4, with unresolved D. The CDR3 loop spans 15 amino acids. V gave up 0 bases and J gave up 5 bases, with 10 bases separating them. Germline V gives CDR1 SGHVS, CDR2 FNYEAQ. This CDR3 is CASSLAGQPNEKLFF. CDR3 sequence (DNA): TGTGCCAGCAGCTTAGCGGGTCAGCCAAATGAAAAACTGTTTTTT.

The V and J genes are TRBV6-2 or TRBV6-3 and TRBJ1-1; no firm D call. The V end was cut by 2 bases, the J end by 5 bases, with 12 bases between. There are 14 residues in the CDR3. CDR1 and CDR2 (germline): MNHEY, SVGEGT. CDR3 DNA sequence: TGTGCCAGCAGTTACCCACCCGCCGGGACTGAAGCTTTCTTT. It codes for CASSYPPAGTEAFF.

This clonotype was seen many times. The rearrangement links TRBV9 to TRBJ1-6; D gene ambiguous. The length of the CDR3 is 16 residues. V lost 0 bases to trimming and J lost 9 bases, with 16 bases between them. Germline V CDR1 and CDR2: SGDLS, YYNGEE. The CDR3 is CASSVEAGLMASPLHF. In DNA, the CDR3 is TGTGCCAGCAGCGTAGAAGCGGGTTTAATGGCTTCACCCCTCCACTTT.

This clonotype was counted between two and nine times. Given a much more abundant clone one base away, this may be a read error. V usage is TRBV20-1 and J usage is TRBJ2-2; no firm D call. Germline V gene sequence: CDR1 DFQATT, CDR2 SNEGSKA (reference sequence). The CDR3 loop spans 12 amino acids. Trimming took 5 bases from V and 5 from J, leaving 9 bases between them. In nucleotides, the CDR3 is TGCAGTGCTTCTCTAGGAACCGGGGAGCTGTTTTTT. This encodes CSASLGTGELFF.

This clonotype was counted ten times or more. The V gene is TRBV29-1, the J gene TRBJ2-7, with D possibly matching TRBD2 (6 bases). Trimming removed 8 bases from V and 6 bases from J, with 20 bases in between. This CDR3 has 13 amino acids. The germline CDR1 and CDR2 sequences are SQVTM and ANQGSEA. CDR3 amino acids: CSTTGGASGEQYF. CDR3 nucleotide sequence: TGCAGCACCACCGGGGGAGCCTCGGGCGAGCAGTACTTC.

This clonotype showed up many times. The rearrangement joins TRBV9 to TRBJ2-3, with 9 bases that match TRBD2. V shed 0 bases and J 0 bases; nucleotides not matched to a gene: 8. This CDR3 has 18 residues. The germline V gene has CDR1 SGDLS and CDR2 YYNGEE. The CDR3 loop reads CASSVEASGVPSTDTQYF. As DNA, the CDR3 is TGTGCCAGCAGCGTAGAGGCTAGCGGGGTTCCTAGCACAGATACGCAGTATTTT.

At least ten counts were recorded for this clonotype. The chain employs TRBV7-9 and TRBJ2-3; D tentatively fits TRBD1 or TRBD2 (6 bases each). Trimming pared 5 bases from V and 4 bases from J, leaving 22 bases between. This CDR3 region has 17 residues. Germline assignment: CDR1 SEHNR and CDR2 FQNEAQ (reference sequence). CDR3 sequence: CASSPDRLSGVADTQYF. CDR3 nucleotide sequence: TGTGCCAGCAGCCCCGACAGGCTTTCGGGGGTTGCAGATACGCAGTATTTT.

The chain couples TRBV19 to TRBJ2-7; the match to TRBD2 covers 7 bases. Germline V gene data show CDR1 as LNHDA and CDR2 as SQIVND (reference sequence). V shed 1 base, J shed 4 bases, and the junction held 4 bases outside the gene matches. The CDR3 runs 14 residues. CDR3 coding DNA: TGTGCCAGTAGTATAGGCCCGGGGGGTTACGAGCAGTACTTC. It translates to CASSIGPGGYEQYF.

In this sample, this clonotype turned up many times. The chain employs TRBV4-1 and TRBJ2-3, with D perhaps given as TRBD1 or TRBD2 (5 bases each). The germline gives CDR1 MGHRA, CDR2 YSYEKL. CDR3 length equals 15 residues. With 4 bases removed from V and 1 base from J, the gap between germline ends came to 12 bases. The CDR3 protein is CASSRSGAGTDTQYF. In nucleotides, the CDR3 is TGCGCCAGCAGCCGGTCCGGGGCTGGCACAGATACGCAGTATTTT.

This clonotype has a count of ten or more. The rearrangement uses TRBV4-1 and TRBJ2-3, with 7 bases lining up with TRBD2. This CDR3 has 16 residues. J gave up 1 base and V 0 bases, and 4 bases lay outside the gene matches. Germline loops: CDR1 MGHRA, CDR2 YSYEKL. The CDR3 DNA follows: TGCGCCAGCAGCCAAGAACTGGCGGGGGGCACAGATACGCAGTATTTT. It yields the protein CASSQELAGGTDTQYF.

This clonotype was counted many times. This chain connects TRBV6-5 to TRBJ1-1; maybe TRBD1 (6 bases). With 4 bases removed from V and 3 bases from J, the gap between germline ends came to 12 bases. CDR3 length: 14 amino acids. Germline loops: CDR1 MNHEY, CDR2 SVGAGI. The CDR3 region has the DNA TGTGCCAGCAGTTTTACAGGGCCCCACACTGAAGCTTTCTTT. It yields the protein CASSFTGPHTEAFF.